Listed below are T cell receptor beta chains from one sample, sequenced in a study of early T cells in non-severe SARS-CoV-2 infection. In TCRdb, the 5' RACE reads were re-called with MiXCR into one record per CDR3 protein. The table includes about 83,000 distinct CDR3 sequences, 10% detected once. The material was whole blood, obtained at baseline. The receptor set was obtained from an adult who was a healthcare worker with PCR-confirmed SARS-CoV-2 infection or an uninfected control (not recorded which). CDR3s include the opening cysteine and the closing phenylalanine or tryptophan.

>TRBV6-1
CASSAIAETSYEQYF
>TRBV3-1
CASSQVGALGNTIYF
>TRBV12-3/TRBV12-4
CASSLGNYLEQFF
>TRBV6-6
CASSPSYREAGQPQHF
>TRBV20-1
CSARDTIAGVDYEQYF
>TRBV20-1
CSARELAGGILAKNIQYF
>TRBV7-2
CASSLKGQGAGELFF
>TRBV18
CASSTRTSGSAGELFF
>TRBV30
CAWSGLAGYTGELFF
>TRBV6-4
CASTPLGGAQVAGELFF
>TRBV7-2
CASSLMARDPRYEQYF
>TRBV5-1
CASSLYYGGTEAFF
>TRBV11-1
CASSFLLLGTEAFF
>TRBV7-9
CASSGGESHEQYF
>TRBV6-1
CASSVGTYNEQFF
>TRBV20-1
CSADGLSYNEQFF
>TRBV10-2
CASKSRVRDTEAFF
>TRBV19
CASSIQDIQYF
>TRBV5-1
CASSLDSGVLYTGELFF
>TRBV20-1
CSARDPVGTSGQTQYF
>TRBV5-1
CASSSGVLVTNEQFF
>TRBV6-6
CASSYDQLGEKLFF
>TRBV25-1
CASSAPGQLNEAFF
>TRBV7-9
CASRPPGDTGELFF
>TRBV12-3/TRBV12-4
CASSSTGRNSPLHF
>TRBV20-1
CSAKRGGSTDTQYF
>TRBV12-3/TRBV12-4
CASSTGLYSTNEQFF
>TRBV6-2/TRBV6-3
CASSYPTASVNEQFF
>TRBV21-1
CASSTQTSCPYEQYF
>TRBV6-4
CASSEGTNQPQHF
>TRBV18
CASSPRAEGGNQPQHF
>TRBV21-1
CASSEGRSYEQYF
>TRBV7-9
CASSSSGRADNEQFF
>TRBV7-8
CASSLPGQPRYEQYF
>TRBV9
CASSVEGQGKTQYF
>TRBV7-9
CASSFQGHNPLHF
>TRBV7-9
CASRAKGASGRADEQFF
>TRBV20-1
CSGRGDSYEQYF
>TRBV10-2
CASSSGAEWGNEKLFF
>TRBV7-2
CASSLGRVNQPQHF
>TRBV7-8
CASSPLAGPHHNEQFF
>TRBV27
CASSISGSETQYF
>TRBV25-1
CASTTLLNTEAFF
>TRBV28
CASSLPRQGQFRRVNQPQHF
>TRBV7-9
CASSNRRGRDRGTTSGRDYNEQFF